These 18 T cell receptor beta chains originate from one sample sequenced in a study of OX40 agonist ivuxolimab in advanced cancers. This table comes from immunoSEQ multiplex PCR, and its TCRdb copy is limited to in-frame clones, with some not included. The repertoire consists of about 81,000 clones, with approximately 85% occurring once and the leading ten covering around 0.2%. The source was CD4+ or CD8+ T cells sorted from blood, collected in a trial of the OX40 agonist ivuxolimab. The receptors shown here come from an adult with an advanced solid tumor such as melanoma, head and neck, liver or kidney cancer.

The J gene is TRBJ2-2, the V gene TRBV10-3, with TRBD2 matching 13 bases. Germline CDR1 is ENHRY and CDR2 is SYGVKD. The CDR3 runs to 17 residues. The V gene end was trimmed by 6 bases and the J gene end by 3 bases; junction bases not matched to a gene: 7. CDR3 loop: CAISDQTSGGYTGELFF. CDR3 coding DNA: TGTGCCATCAGCGACCAGACTAGCGGGGGGTACACCGGGGAGCTGTTTTTT.

This clone was observed a single time. The V and J genes are TRBV4-2 and TRBJ2-6, with no clear D. The V end lost 2 bases, the J end lost 2 bases, and 4 bases lay between the germline ends. This CDR3 region has 14 residues. Germline values: CDR1 LGHNA, CDR2 YNFKEQ. CDR3 sequence: CASSQYTGANVLTF. CDR3 coding DNA: TGTGCCAGCAGCCAATACACTGGGGCCAACGTCCTGACTTTC.

V is TRBV6-5 and J is TRBJ1-1, with 10 bases matching TRBD1. V dropped 0 bases and J dropped 11; count of bases not matched to a gene: 3. CDR3 length: 13 residues. Germline V gene sequence: CDR1 MNHEY, CDR2 SVGAGI. The CDR3 DNA sequence: TGTGCCAGCAGTTACTCGGACAGGGGGTACGCTTTCTTT. Translation gives CASSYSDRGYAFF.

In its sample, this clone was seen once. The chain couples TRBV15 to TRBJ1-2; D gene uncertain. V shed 3 bases and J shed 2 bases, with 13 bases lying between them. Per the germline V gene, CDR1 is LNHNV and CDR2 is YYDKDF (reference sequence). The length of the CDR3 is 15 residues. CDR3 DNA sequence: TGTGCCACCAGCAGGGGAGGACGGGGAAACTATGGCTACACCTTC. Residues: CATSRGGRGNYGYTF.

The gene calls are TRBV5-1 and TRBJ1-1; the D is unclear. With 4 bases removed from V and 11 bases from J, the gap between germline ends came to 15 bases. The CDR3 consists of 12 residues. CDR1 and CDR2 from the germline V gene are SGHRS and YFSETQ. The CDR3 DNA sequence: TGCGCCAGCAGCCCTGATACGGGAAAGGCTTTCTTT. It encodes CASSPDTGKAFF.

This chain uses TRBV28 with TRBJ2-1; D is possibly TRBD1 or TRBD2 (5 bases each). Germline CDR1 is MDHEN and CDR2 is SYDVKM. The CDR3 sequence is 13 residues long. Trimming took 3 bases from V and 12 from J, leaving 15 bases between them. CDR3 DNA: TGTGCCAGCAGTTTGGGGGTTCACATCGGGCAGTTCTTC. Translating gives CASSLGVHIGQFF.

This sequence joins TRBV6-4 and TRBJ2-1; 11 bases map to TRBD2. Germline V CDR1 and CDR2: MRHNA, SNTAGT. V trimming: 5 bases; J trimming: 13 bases; junction bases outside the gene matches: 4. The CDR3 sequence is 12 residues long. The CDR3 nucleotides read TGTGCCAGCAGTCTAGCGGGGGGACCTCAGTTCTTC. Translated, it gives CASSLAGGPQFF.

V and J are TRBV2 and TRBJ1-5, with D unresolved. CDR1 SNHLY and CDR2 FYNNEI come from the germline V gene. V lost 2 bases and J 0 bases, leaving 8 bases between the germline ends. This CDR3 comprises 15 residues. The CDR3 nucleotides read TGTGCCAGCAGTGAATGGTCAGCTAGCAATCAGCCCCAGCATTTT. This encodes CASSEWSASNQPQHF. The full variable domain, completed using reference TRBV2 and TRBJ1-5, is EPEVTQTPSHQVTQMGQEVILRCVPISNHLYFYWYRQILGQKVEFLVSFYNNEISEKSEIFDDQFSVERPDGSNFTLKIRSTKLEDSAMYFCASSEWSASNQPQHFGDGTRLSIL.

The V call is TRBV9, the J call TRBJ1-4; D call uncertain. The ends were cut back, 1 base at V and 0 bases at J, with 10 bases in the middle. In germline, CDR1 is SGDLS, CDR2 YYNGEE. The CDR3 runs 16 residues. The CDR3 DNA is TGTGCCAGCAGCGTACAGGATGGAACAACTAATGAAAAACTGTTTTTT. It translates to CASSVQDGTTNEKLFF. Supplemented by reference TRBV9 and TRBJ1-4, the full variable domain reads DSGVTQTPKHLITATGQRVTLRCSPRSGDLSVYWYQQSLDQGLQFLIQYYNGEERAKGNILERFSAQQFPDLHSELNLSSLELGDSALYFCASSVQDGTTNEKLFFGSGTQLSVL.

This clone has just a few counts. This chain joins TRBV6-1 and TRBJ2-3; 8 nucleotides line up with TRBD2. The V and J ends lost 7 bases and 1 base, in that order; junction bases with no gene match: 7. The CDR3 is 15 amino acids. Germline values: CDR1 MNHNS, CDR2 SASEGT. CDR3 sequence reads: CASIPYGGGTDTQYF. The CDR3, as DNA: TGTGCCAGCATCCCCTACGGGGGGGGCACAGATACGCAGTATTTT.

The chain recombines TRBV27 with TRBJ1-3, with no clear D. Germline CDR1 is MNHEY and CDR2 is SMNVEV (reference sequence). Trimming removed 5 bases at V and 0 bases at J, with 8 bases between. The CDR3 totals 14 residues. This CDR3 reads CASSLGVSGNTIYF. In DNA form, the CDR3 reads TGTGCCAGCAGTCTCGGTGTCTCTGGAAACACCATATATTTT.

This chain uses TRBV2 with TRBJ2-5; 7 nucleotides line up with TRBD1. The trim removed 4 bases at V and 5 bases at J, leaving 7 bases unmatched. Germline CDR1 and CDR2: SNHLY and FYNNEI. This CDR3 is built from 14 residues. CDR3 protein: CASSVTQGQETQYF. Here the CDR3 DNA reads TGTGCCAGCAGTGTAACCCAGGGACAGGAGACCCAGTACTTC.

This rearrangement joins TRBV7-2 to TRBJ1-3; D unresolved. Trimming stripped 3 bases from V and 3 bases from J, with 15 bases between. This CDR3 has 16 residues. From germline, CDR1 is SGHTA and CDR2 FQGNSA. The DNA for the CDR3 is TGTGCCAGCAGCTTTATCAGGCTGTCGAATGGAAACACCATATATTTT. This translates into CASSFIRLSNGNTIYF. Complete variable domain (other parts from reference TRBV7-2 and TRBJ1-3): GAGVSQSPSNKVTEKGKDVELRCDPISGHTALYWYRQSLGQGLEFLIYFQGNSAPDKSGLPSDRFSAERTGGSVSTLTIQRTQQEDSAVYLCASSFIRLSNGNTIYFGEGSWLTVV.

The chain uses TRBV10-3 and TRBJ1-1; the D gene is possibly TRBD1 (5 bases). CDR1 is ENHRY, CDR2 SYGVKD, per germline. The length of the CDR3 is 14 residues. V was trimmed by 6 bases and J by 1 base, leaving 12 bases between them. CDR3: CAISPRDANTEAFF. The CDR3 DNA is TGTGCCATCAGCCCCAGGGATGCGAACACTGAAGCTTTCTTT.

The V call is TRBV7-2, the J call TRBJ2-1, with 11 nucleotides matching TRBD1. The CDR3 is made up of 15 amino acids. Looked up from germline, CDR1 is SGHTA and CDR2 is FQGNSA. Trimming at V came to 5 bases and at J to 7 bases, leaving 7 bases not matched to a gene. The CDR3 is CASSPGQGAWNEQFF. Here the CDR3 DNA reads TGTGCCAGCAGCCCCGGACAGGGGGCCTGGAATGAGCAGTTCTTC. The whole variable domain, remainder taken from reference TRBV7-2 and TRBJ2-1, is GAGVSQSPSNKVTEKGKDVELRCDPISGHTALYWYRQSLGQGLEFLIYFQGNSAPDKSGLPSDRFSAERTGGSVSTLTIQRTQQEDSAVYLCASSPGQGAWNEQFFGPGTRLTVL.

This clone was counted a single time. The gene calls are TRBV4-3 and TRBJ1-4, with TRBD1 matching 8 bases. The CDR3 has 15 amino acids. The J segment lost 4 bases and the V segment lost 3 bases, leaving 4 bases of the junction unmatched. Germline V lookup: CDR1 LGHNA, CDR2 YSLEER. CDR3 coding DNA: TGCGCCAGCAGCCAGGAAGGACAGGGTAATGAAAAACTGTTTTTT. It translates to CASSQEGQGNEKLFF.

The rearrangement uses TRBV7-2 and TRBJ2-1; 8 nucleotides line up with TRBD2. The J segment lost 9 bases and the V segment lost 2 bases, leaving 21 bases of the junction unmatched. CDR3 length equals 19 residues. Germline V gene data show CDR1 as SGHTA and CDR2 as FQGNSA. CDR3 in DNA: TGTGCCAGCAGCTTATTTCCTGGGGGAGGTACCGGGAGGGTCGGTGAGCAGTTCTTC. The encoded protein is CASSLFPGGGTGRVGEQFF.

This chain links TRBV5-1 with TRBJ1-3; D unclear. CDR3 length equals 15 residues. With 0 bases removed from V and 0 bases from J, the gap between germline ends came to 7 bases. The germline V gene has CDR1 SGHRS and CDR2 YFSETQ. This CDR3 is CASSLDPRSGNTIYF. In nucleotides, the CDR3 is TGCGCCAGCAGCTTGGATCCGCGCTCTGGAAACACCATATATTTT.